This is a list of T cell receptor beta chains from one sample in a study of tumor-infiltrating lymphocytes in primary liver carcinoma. TCRdb analysed the multiplex PCR reads with MiXCR anew, one entry per CDR3 protein. The sample lists fewer than 400,000 distinct CDR3 sequences; more than 55% were seen once. The sequenced sample consisted of peripheral blood. Receptors originate from a woman aged 25 to 45 with primary liver carcinoma and hepatitis B virus infection. CDR3s include the opening cysteine and the closing phenylalanine or tryptophan. D genes are given only for firm matches. Clone size is shown for a subset of rows, as once, few, many or a class of expanded clone.

d_call: NA
j_call: TRBJ2-1
clone_size: NA
v_call: TRBV5-6
cdr3_nt: TGTGCCAGCAACACCCTGACGCCGAGCTCCTACAATGAGCAGTTCTTC
cdr3_aa: CASNTLTPSSYNEQFF

d_call: NA
j_call: TRBJ2-2
clone_size: NA
v_call: TRBV30
cdr3_nt: TGTGCCTCCAAGGCGGGACTTAACACCGGGGAGCTGTTTTTT
cdr3_aa: CASKAGLNTGELFF

d_call: NA
j_call: TRBJ1-2
clone_size: few
v_call: TRBV12-3/TRBV12-4
cdr3_nt: TGTGCCAGCAGTTCTAACAATGGCTACACCTTC
cdr3_aa: CASSSNNGYTF

d_call: NA
j_call: TRBJ2-1
clone_size: NA
v_call: TRBV11-2
cdr3_nt: TGTGCCAGCAGCCCACCTATAAGCTCCTACAATGAGCAGTTCTTC
cdr3_aa: CASSPPISSYNEQFF

d_call: NA
j_call: TRBJ2-2
clone_size: NA
v_call: TRBV7-8
cdr3_nt: TGTGCCAGCAGCTCCGTGATTAGTAACGGGGAGCTGTTTTTT
cdr3_aa: CASSSVISNGELFF

d_call: NA
j_call: TRBJ2-3
clone_size: NA
v_call: TRBV6-6
cdr3_nt: TGTGCCAGCAGTTACTTTCTAGGATCACAGCAGTATTTT
cdr3_aa: CASSYFLGSQQYF

d_call: NA
j_call: TRBJ1-1
clone_size: NA
v_call: TRBV28
cdr3_nt: TGTGCCAGCAGTTCCCCCGGGTCAGTGAACACTGAAGCTTTCTTT
cdr3_aa: CASSSPGSVNTEAFF

d_call: NA
j_call: TRBJ2-1
clone_size: many
v_call: TRBV12-3/TRBV12-4
cdr3_nt: TGTGCCAGCAGTTTGATTTCTTCCTCCTACAATGAGCAGTTCTTC
cdr3_aa: CASSLISSSYNEQFF

d_call: NA
j_call: TRBJ2-5
clone_size: many
v_call: TRBV12-3/TRBV12-4
cdr3_nt: TGTGCCAGCAGCGACGGACTCCAAGGGACCCAGTACTTC
cdr3_aa: CASSDGLQGTQYF

d_call: TRBD1
j_call: TRBJ1-1
clone_size: NA
v_call: TRBV5-6
cdr3_nt: TGTGCCAGCAGCTTGCGAGTACTCCAGGGGGTTCACACTGAAGCTCTCTTT
cdr3_aa: CASSLRVLQGVHTEALF

d_call: TRBD1
j_call: TRBJ2-7
clone_size: NA
v_call: TRBV28
cdr3_nt: TGTGCCAGCAGTTCATTACTAAGGGGGCGCTCCTACGAGCAGTACTTC
cdr3_aa: CASSSLLRGRSYEQYF

d_call: NA
j_call: TRBJ2-7
clone_size: few
v_call: TRBV14
cdr3_nt: TGTGCCAGCAGCCCCCAACTAGCCGTATCCTACGAGCAGTACTTC
cdr3_aa: CASSPQLAVSYEQYF

d_call: TRBD1
j_call: TRBJ1-5
clone_size: few
v_call: TRBV6-1
cdr3_nt: TGTGCCAGCAGTGAGACAGGGGAGTCTCAGCCCCAGCATTTT
cdr3_aa: CASSETGESQPQHF

d_call: NA
j_call: TRBJ2-1
clone_size: many
v_call: TRBV4-2
cdr3_nt: TGTGCCAGCAGCCAAGACCTCTCCTTGGGAACCGATGAGCAGTTCTTC
cdr3_aa: CASSQDLSLGTDEQFF

d_call: NA
j_call: TRBJ2-1
clone_size: NA
v_call: TRBV7-9
cdr3_nt: TGTGCCAGCAGCTTAGTTTTCCTCAATGAGCAGTTCTTC
cdr3_aa: CASSLVFLNEQFF

d_call: NA
j_call: TRBJ1-2
clone_size: NA
v_call: TRBV30
cdr3_nt: TGTGCCAGGAGTGTGAGGGTATCAGCTGGCTACACCTTC
cdr3_aa: CARSVRVSAGYTF

d_call: NA
j_call: TRBJ2-4
clone_size: NA
v_call: TRBV28
cdr3_nt: TGTGCCAGCAGTTCTATAAAACGAGGACAAGCTATAGCCAAAACCATTCAGTACTTC
cdr3_aa: CASSSIKRGQAIAKTIQYF

d_call: NA
j_call: TRBJ2-3
clone_size: many
v_call: TRBV4-1
cdr3_nt: TGCGCCAGCAGCCTGCCCCTTTCGGTGGCAGCAACGCAGTATTTT
cdr3_aa: CASSLPLSVAATQYF

d_call: NA
j_call: TRBJ2-2
clone_size: NA
v_call: TRBV6-5
cdr3_nt: TGTGTCAGCAGTTCACGACCTTTAGGGCCCGGGGAGCTGTTTTTT
cdr3_aa: CVSSSRPLGPGELFF

d_call: TRBD1
j_call: TRBJ2-2
clone_size: NA
v_call: TRBV29-1
cdr3_nt: TGCAGCGTAAGGGGGCAAGGCGGGGAGCTGTTTTTT
cdr3_aa: CSVRGQGGELFF

d_call: TRBD2
j_call: TRBJ2-1
clone_size: NA
v_call: TRBV5-6
cdr3_nt: TGTGCCAGCAGCGGTTTAGCGGGAGGGCCAGGCGATGAGCAGTTCTTC
cdr3_aa: CASSGLAGGPGDEQFF

d_call: NA
j_call: TRBJ2-3
clone_size: NA
v_call: TRBV6-1
cdr3_nt: TGTGCCAGCAGTGCTGTGTGGTTTACAGCTGCGCAGTATTTT
cdr3_aa: CASSAVWFTAAQYF

d_call: NA
j_call: TRBJ2-5
clone_size: NA
v_call: TRBV11-2
cdr3_nt: TGCGCCAGCAGCTCCTCTCTTGGGGCTCAGGAACCCCAAGAGACCCAGTACTTC
cdr3_aa: CASSSSLGAQEPQETQYF

d_call: NA
j_call: TRBJ2-1
clone_size: NA
v_call: TRBV6-5
cdr3_nt: TGTGCCAGCAGCCGAGCGATATACAATGAGCAGTTCTTC
cdr3_aa: CASSRAIYNEQFF

d_call: NA
j_call: TRBJ1-1
clone_size: few
v_call: TRBV4-1
cdr3_nt: TGCGCCAGCAGCCAAGATGGGTCTATGAACACTGAAGCTTTCTTT
cdr3_aa: CASSQDGSMNTEAFF

d_call: NA
j_call: TRBJ2-3
clone_size: medium-sized
v_call: TRBV6-2/TRBV6-3
cdr3_nt: TGTGCCAGCAGTTTATCGGAAACTACAGATACGCAGTATTTT
cdr3_aa: CASSLSETTDTQYF

d_call: TRBD2
j_call: TRBJ2-5
clone_size: NA
v_call: TRBV11-1
cdr3_nt: TGTGTCAGCACCCTCACGGGACTAGCGGGAGATACCCAGTACTTC
cdr3_aa: CVSTLTGLAGDTQYF

d_call: NA
j_call: TRBJ2-2
clone_size: NA
v_call: TRBV12-3/TRBV12-4
cdr3_nt: TGTGCCCTAGGGGTGGGGGGCCTAGCGGCAACGACCGGGGAGCTGTTTTTT
cdr3_aa: CALGVGGLAATTGELFF

d_call: NA
j_call: TRBJ2-2
clone_size: once
v_call: TRBV6-2/TRBV6-3
cdr3_nt: TGTGTCAGCAGTCCTCAGGACGGGAAGCTGTTTTTT
cdr3_aa: CVSSPQDGKLFF

d_call: TRBD1
j_call: TRBJ2-7
clone_size: many
v_call: TRBV4-1
cdr3_nt: TGCGCCAGCAGCCTCACCTCAGGGGGAAGCTCCTACGAGCAGTACTTC
cdr3_aa: CASSLTSGGSSYEQYF

d_call: TRBD2
j_call: TRBJ2-1
clone_size: NA
v_call: TRBV5-6
cdr3_nt: TGTGCCAGCAGCTTTCTTTCGCGGACTAGGTCCTACAATGAGCAGTTCTTC
cdr3_aa: CASSFLSRTRSYNEQFF

d_call: NA
j_call: TRBJ1-1
clone_size: NA
v_call: TRBV19
cdr3_nt: TGTGCCAGTACGGATGTTGGGGGCGGTGGTACTGAAGCTTTCTTT
cdr3_aa: CASTDVGGGGTEAFF

d_call: TRBD2
j_call: TRBJ2-2
clone_size: NA
v_call: TRBV6-6
cdr3_nt: TGTGCCAGCAGTTACTCGATGGCTAGCGGGACCGTCGGGGAGCTGTTTTTT
cdr3_aa: CASSYSMASGTVGELFF

d_call: NA
j_call: TRBJ1-2
clone_size: once
v_call: TRBV6-2/TRBV6-3
cdr3_nt: TGTGCCAGCAGTCACTCTGGGGCCTATGGCTACACCTTC
cdr3_aa: CASSHSGAYGYTF

d_call: TRBD1
j_call: TRBJ1-1
clone_size: few
v_call: TRBV7-9
cdr3_nt: TGTGCCAGCAGCAACAGGGGGGAGACTGAAGCTTTCTTT
cdr3_aa: CASSNRGETEAFF

d_call: TRBD2
j_call: TRBJ2-1
clone_size: NA
v_call: TRBV6-5
cdr3_nt: TGTGCCAGCTGTTACTCGTCTAGCGGGAGGCCCAATGAGCAGTCCTTC
cdr3_aa: CASCYSSSGRPNEQSF